This T cell receptor beta chain came from a study of PD-L1 blockade in urothelial cancer. As for the study in general: At 3 weeks (second dose) and 6 weeks after starting treatment, blood was analyzed.

TCRdb keeps only in-frame clones here, not all; method: immunoSEQ multiplex PCR. This table holds roughly 50,000 clones, about 75% found once. Only a few counts were recorded for this clone. Trimming shortened V by 4 bases and J by 2 bases, and 12 bases separated the two germline ends. CDR1 is GTSNPN and CDR2 is SVGIG in the germline V gene (reference sequence). The CDR3 contains 13 residues. The time point: pretreatment peripheral blood. The starting material was PBMCs, obtained around atezolizumab (anti-PD-L1) treatment. The chain joins TRBV30 to TRBJ2-7; tentative D call: TRBD1 (6 bases). The source is an older man with urothelial cancer. The CDR3 here is CAWKLWTAYEQYF. CDR3 in DNA: TGTGCCTGGAAACTTTGGACAGCCTACGAGCAGTACTTC. The complete variable domain, with remaining parts taken from reference TRBV30 and TRBJ2-7, reads SQTIHQWPATLVQPVGSPLSLECTVEGTSNPNLYWYRQAAGRGLQLLFYSVGIGQISSEVPQNLSASRPQDRQFILSSKKLLLSDSGFYLCAWKLWTAYEQYFGPGTRLTVT.